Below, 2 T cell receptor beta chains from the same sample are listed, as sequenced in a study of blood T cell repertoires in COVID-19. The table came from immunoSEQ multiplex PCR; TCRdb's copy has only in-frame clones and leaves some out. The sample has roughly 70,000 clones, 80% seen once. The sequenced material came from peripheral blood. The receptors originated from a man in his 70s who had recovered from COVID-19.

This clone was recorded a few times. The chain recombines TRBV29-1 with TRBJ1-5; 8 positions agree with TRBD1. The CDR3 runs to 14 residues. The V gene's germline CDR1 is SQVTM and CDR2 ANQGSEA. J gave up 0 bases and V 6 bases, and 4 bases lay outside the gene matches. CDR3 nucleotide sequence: TGCAGCGTAGCCACAGGGGGTAGCAATCAGCCCCAGCATTTT. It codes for CSVATGGSNQPQHF.

CDR3 bases: TGTGCCAGCTCACCGACCGGGACAGCTAATGAAAAACTGTTTTTT. It is translated as CASSPTGTANEKLFF. The chain has TRBV18 and TRBJ1-4, with 7 bases aligning to TRBD1. The V segment lost 3 bases and the J segment 3 bases; nucleotides outside the gene matches: 4. CDR1 and CDR2 from the germline V gene are KGHSH and LQKENI. The CDR3 has 15 residues.